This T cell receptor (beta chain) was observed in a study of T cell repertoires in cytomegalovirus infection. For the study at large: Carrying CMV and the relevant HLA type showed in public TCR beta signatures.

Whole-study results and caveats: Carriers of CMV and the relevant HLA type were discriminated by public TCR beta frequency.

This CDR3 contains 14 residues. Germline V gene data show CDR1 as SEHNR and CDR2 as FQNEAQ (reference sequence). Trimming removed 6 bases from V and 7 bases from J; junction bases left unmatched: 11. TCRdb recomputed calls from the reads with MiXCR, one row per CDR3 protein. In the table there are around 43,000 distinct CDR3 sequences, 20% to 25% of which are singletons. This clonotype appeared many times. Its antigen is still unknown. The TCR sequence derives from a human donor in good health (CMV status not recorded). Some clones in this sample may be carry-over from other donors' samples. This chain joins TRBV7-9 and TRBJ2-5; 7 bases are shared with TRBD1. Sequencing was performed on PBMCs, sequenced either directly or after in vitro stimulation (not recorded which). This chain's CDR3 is CASSPTGAFGTQYF. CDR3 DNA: TGTGCCAGCAGTCCAACAGGGGCGTTCGGGACCCAGTACTTC.